This TCR beta chain was identified in a study of response to subunit inactivated influenza vaccine. There are 16 residues in the CDR3. Germline V gives CDR1 SGHRS, CDR2 YFSETQ. Trimming shortened V by 4 bases and J by 2 bases, and 16 bases separated the two germline ends. One entry per CDR3 protein results from TCRdb running MiXCR on the RT-PCR reads. The sample lists about 180,000 distinct CDR3 sequences, around 10% seen once, with under 40% in the top ten. The source was CD8+ T cells sorted from PBMCs, collected less than 25 months after vaccination. V gene TRBV5-1 combines with J gene TRBJ1-3; tentatively, D is TRBD1 (5 bases). The source of this sequence is a man aged 45 to 75 who received an inactivated influenza vaccine. The CDR3 spells CASSLAGFETGNTIYF. In DNA form, the CDR3 reads TGCGCCAGCAGCCTTGCAGGGTTCGAAACTGGAAACACCATATATTTT.